The rows below give T cell receptor beta chains drawn from one sample of a study of control samples from healthy donors and cancer patients. Clones were sequenced by immunoSEQ multiplex PCR, and TCRdb holds only the in-frame ones, with some missing. The sample has tens of thousands of clones, roughly nine tenths seen once. What was sequenced was blood. The receptors shown here come from a woman in her twenties or thirties in good health. CDR3s include the opening cysteine and the closing phenylalanine or tryptophan. The D gene is left open where the match is weak. Some rows mark clone size as missing; the rest say once, few, many or name a class of expanded clone.

TRBV5-4	.	TRBJ1-5	TRBD1	TGTGCCAGCAGCCCGGGGACAGGGGATCAGCCCCAGCATTTT	CASSPGTGDQPQHF
TRBV5-6	.	TRBJ2-7	.	TGTGCCAGCAACTTTGGGGCCCACTCCTACGAGCAGTACTTC	CASNFGAHSYEQYF
TRBV27	.	TRBJ1-5	.	TGTGCCAGCAGTTTATTCCAGGACGCAGGGCGCAATCAGCCCCAGCATTTT	CASSLFQDAGRNQPQHF
TRBV7-8	many	TRBJ1-2	.	TGTGCCAGCAGGCCCGGGGGGGCCTATGGCTACACCTTC	CASRPGGAYGYTF
TRBV6-1	.	TRBJ1-6	.	TGTGCCAGCAGTGAAGCCCAGGGTGGTACACCCCTCCACTTT	CASSEAQGGTPLHF
TRBV2	.	TRBJ2-1	.	TGTGCCAGCAGGGGAGACAGGCTTGGCTACAATGAGCAGTTCTTC	CASRGDRLGYNEQFF
TRBV5-1	.	TRBJ2-3	.	TGCGCCAGCAGCTTGGAAGGGCCTCCCACCACGGATACGCAGTATTTT	CASSLEGPPTTDTQYF
TRBV2	.	TRBJ1-5	.	TGTGCCAGCAGTGAAGTTGGGGGCAATCAGCCCCAGCATTTT	CASSEVGGNQPQHF
TRBV7-8	.	TRBJ1-3	.	TGTGCCAGCAGCTTACACGGGGCGCGGGGAAACACCATATATTTT	CASSLHGARGNTIYF
TRBV14	.	TRBJ1-2	.	TGTGCCAGCAGCCAAGGCCTTCGGGGGGACTATGGCTACACCTTC	CASSQGLRGDYGYTF
TRBV29-1	.	TRBJ2-1	TRBD2	TGCAGCGTACCGCCTGGGGGGGATGAGCAGTTCTTC	CSVPPGGDEQFF
TRBV6-6	once	TRBJ1-1	TRBD1	TGTGCCAGCAGTAGACAGGGGGCGTTTACTGAAGCTTTCTTT	CASSRQGAFTEAFF
TRBV6-1	.	TRBJ1-2	.	TGTGCCAGCAGTGAGGTCGGGGCTAACTATGGCTACACCTTC	CASSEVGANYGYTF
TRBV21-1	.	TRBJ1-5	.	.	CASTQVGQGTNQPQHF
TRBV15	.	TRBJ1-4	.	TGTGCCACCGAATTAACCTCGCAGGGAAAACTGTTTTTT	CATELTSQGKLFF
TRBV6-1	.	TRBJ1-1	TRBD1	TGTGCCAGCAGTGAGGCAGGGGGCAACCTGAACACTGAAGCTTTCTTT	CASSEAGGNLNTEAFF
TRBV10-3	.	TRBJ2-1	TRBD2	TGTGCCATCAGTGAGTCTATTGCGGGAGGGGGGTACAATGAGCAGTTCTTC	CAISESIAGGGYNEQFF
TRBV6-5	.	TRBJ2-3	.	TGTGCCAGCAGTCCCCTTGATACGCAGTATTTT	CASSPLDTQYF
TRBV7-2	.	TRBJ1-3	.	TGTGCCAGCAGCTTAGCCCAGGCTGGAAACACCATATATTTT	CASSLAQAGNTIYF
TRBV5-6	.	TRBJ2-1	TRBD1	TGTGCCAGCAGCCTGAGGACAGGGGTCTACAATGAGCAGTTCTTC	CASSLRTGVYNEQFF
TRBV3-1/TRBV3-2	.	TRBJ2-2	.	TGTGCCAGCAGCCGACGGTCTGAGATCGGGGAGCTGTTTTTT	CASSRRSEIGELFF
TRBV12-3/TRBV12-4	once	TRBJ1-1	.	TGTGCCAGCACCTTGTCCATTGAAGCTTTCTTT	CASTLSIEAFF
TRBV2	.	TRBJ1-1	TRBD1	TGTGCCAGCAGCCAAAGACAGGGGTTGGAAGCTTTCTTT	CASSQRQGLEAFF